These 12 T cell receptor beta chains came from one sample sequenced in a study of T cell repertoires in cytomegalovirus infection. No cognate antigen is known for these TCRs. TCRdb redid the calling of the reads with MiXCR, one entry per CDR3 protein. The repertoire holds 750,000 to 900,000 distinct CDR3 sequences, with 25% to 35% as singletons. This specimen was cultured CD8+ T cells from PBMCs, taken from culture after CMV antigen stimulation. The receptors stem from a human donor in good health (CMV status not recorded). Some clones in this sample may be carry-over from other donors' samples.

The CDR3 loop is CASSYYGGEFVGTQYF. The CDR3 DNA reads TGTGCCAGCAGTTACTATGGCGGGGAGTTCGTGGGTACGCAGTATTTT. The chain has TRBV6-5 and TRBJ2-3, with D possibly being TRBD2 (6 bases). The CDR3 contains 16 residues. The germline gives CDR1 MNHEY, CDR2 SVGAGI. The V end was cut by 1 base, the J end by 8 bases, with 19 bases between.

This chain joins TRBV7-8 and TRBJ2-7; 8 bases align to TRBD2. This CDR3 contains 15 residues. J lost 0 bases, V lost 5 bases, and 6 bases had no gene match. Per germline, CDR1 SGHVS and CDR2 FQNEAQ. The CDR3 reads CASSEILADSYEQYV. The CDR3 DNA sequence: TGTGCCAGCAGCGAAATACTAGCGGACTCCTACGAGCAGTACGTC.

The CDR3 reads CASSLRFYEQYF. CDR3 in DNA: TGTGCCAGCAGCTTAAGGTTCTACGAGCAGTACTTC. The chain employs TRBV7-8 and TRBJ2-7; the D is unclear. V gave up 2 bases and J gave up 3 bases, with 5 bases separating them. Per germline, CDR1 SGHVS and CDR2 FQNEAQ. There are 12 residues in the CDR3.

There are a few counts of this clonotype. The chain employs TRBV6-1 and TRBJ1-5, with no clear D. Germline V gene lookup returns CDR1 MNHNS and CDR2 SASEGT. This CDR3 is built from 15 residues. V was clipped by 2 bases and J by 1 base, with 9 bases between them. The CDR3 loop reads CASSERVISNQPQHF. CDR3 nucleotide sequence: TGTGCCAGCAGTGAACGGGTGATCAGCAATCAGCCCCAGCATTTT.

This clonotype was seen many times. One end of the junction fails to match germline, which may point to a read error. Written as DNA, the CDR3 is TGTGCTAGCAGCTTAGGCGGAAAATACAATGAGCAGTTCTTC. Translating gives CASSLGGKYNEQFF. V is TRBV7-7 and J is TRBJ2-1; D is uncertain. Germline V gene lookup returns CDR1 SSHAT and CDR2 FNYEAQ (reference sequence). This CDR3 spans 14 amino acids.

This clonotype has a handful of counts. The chain is built from TRBV6-1 and TRBJ1-1, with unresolved D. Trimming stripped 7 bases from V and 1 base from J, with 13 bases between. Germline V CDR1 and CDR2: MNHNS, SASEGT. This CDR3 is built from 14 residues. The CDR3 reads CASNSLLGNTEAFF. As DNA, the CDR3 is TGTGCCAGCAACTCCTTGCTTGGGAACACTGAAGCTTTCTTT.

V is TRBV19 and J is TRBJ2-4; 7 bases are shared with TRBD1. V dropped 8 bases and J dropped 12; count of bases not matched to a gene: 10. CDR1 and CDR2 from the germline V gene are LNHDA and SQIVND (reference sequence). This CDR3 comprises 12 residues. The CDR3 bases are TGTGCCAGTGGGACAGCTCCGTTTGATCAGTACTTC. This encodes CASGTAPFDQYF.

This sequence joins TRBV3-1 and TRBJ2-6; D is ambiguous. Trimming left V 0 bases short and J 4 bases short, with 7 bases between. CDR3 length equals 15 residues. Germline CDR1 is LGHDT and CDR2 is YNNKEL (reference sequence). The CDR3 nucleotides are TGTGCCAGCAGCCAAGATCGTTCGGGGGCCAACGTCCTGACTTTC. Translation gives CASSQDRSGANVLTF. Based on the CDR3 plus reference TRBV3-1 and TRBJ2-6, the full variable domain is DTAVSQTPKYLVTQMGNDKSIKCEQNLGHDTMYWYKQDSKKFLKIMFSYNNKELIINETVPNRFSPKSPDKAHLNLHINSLELGDSAVYFCASSQDRSGANVLTFGAGSRLTVL.

V gene TRBV6-5 combines with J gene TRBJ2-3; D gene unclear. The germline V and J ends were trimmed by 8 bases and 4 bases, with 10 bases remaining between them. Germline CDR1 is MNHEY and CDR2 is SVGAGI. The CDR3 has 12 residues. The CDR3 region has the DNA TGTGCCAGCGGATTCAGCGCAGATACGCAGTATTTT. Its protein product is CASGFSADTQYF.

This clonotype was recorded at least ten times. V and J are TRBV7-3 and TRBJ1-1; 9 nucleotides align to TRBD1. Germline V gene lookup returns CDR1 SGHTA and CDR2 FQGTGA. With V trimmed by 8 bases and J by 4 bases, 5 bases remained unmatched. CDR3 length equals 13 residues. DNA of the CDR3: TGTGCCAGCTCGGAACAGGGGGCCACTGAAGCTTTCTTT. Amino acids: CASSEQGATEAFF. Full variable domain (rest looked up from reference TRBV7-3 and TRBJ1-1): GAGVSQTPSNKVTEKGKYVELRCDPISGHTALYWYRQSLGQGPEFLIYFQGTGAADDSGLPNDRFFAVRPEGSVSTLKIQRTERGDSAVYLCASSEQGATEAFFGQGTRLTVV.

The rearrangement uses TRBV12-5 and TRBJ1-1; D unclear. The germline V gene has CDR1 LGHNT and CDR2 FRNRAP. V was shortened by 2 bases and J by 4 bases, with 11 bases between the two germline ends. The CDR3 totals 14 residues. The CDR3 DNA reads as TGTGCTAGTGGTTTGAAATCAGCTAGCACTGAAGCTTTCTTT. Amino acid sequence: CASGLKSASTEAFF.

The V and J genes are TRBV14 and TRBJ2-2; no clear D gene. The germline V and J ends were trimmed by 5 bases and 6 bases, with 16 bases remaining between them. The CDR3 extends over 15 amino acids. From germline, CDR1 is SGHDN and CDR2 FVKESK. CDR3 sequence: CASSDSMRPAGELFF. The CDR3 DNA reads as TGTGCCAGCAGCGACTCGATGCGGCCCGCCGGGGAGCTGTTTTTT. The complete variable domain, with remaining parts taken from reference TRBV14 and TRBJ2-2, reads EAGVTQFPSHSVIEKGQTVTLRCDPISGHDNLYWYRRVMGKEIKFLLHFVKESKQDESGMPNNRFLAERTGGTYSTLKVQPAELEDSGVYFCASSDSMRPAGELFFGEGSRLTVL.